Below are 5 T cell receptor beta chains sequenced from a single sample in a study of a mutant IDH1 vaccine in newly diagnosed glioma. Antigens of these TCRs are unknown. Described time point: week 11, during vaccination. Vaccination used 300 ug of mutant IDH1 20-mer peptide per dose, with topical imiquimod. Generated by immunoSEQ multiplex PCR, the TCRdb table keeps only in-frame clones and is missing some. This sample carries fewer than 45,000 clones, 80% to 85% of them seen once, and the ten largest clones take under 2.5%. Material: PBMCs, obtained from a glioma patient whose treatment included an IDH1 peptide vaccine. Every receptor here comes from a man aged 35-49 years with glioma.

This chain connects TRBV2 to TRBJ2-5; D is perhaps TRBD2 (5 bases). The V end was cut by 6 bases, the J end by 4 bases, with 9 bases between. Germline CDR1 is SNHLY and CDR2 is FYNNEI. This CDR3 has 12 residues. The CDR3 sequence is CASSAGSETQYF. The DNA for the CDR3 is TGTGCCAGCAGCGCGGGCTCAGAGACCCAGTACTTC.

There are a few counts of this clone. J is TRBJ2-2 and V is TRBV2; the D is unclear. V was cut by 7 bases and J by 4 bases, with 10 bases left in between. This CDR3 has 13 amino acids. The germline gives CDR1 SNHLY, CDR2 FYNNEI. The CDR3 reads CASKLELTGELFF. The DNA of the CDR3 is TGTGCCAGCAAGTTGGAGCTCACCGGGGAGCTGTTTTTT.

This sequence joins TRBV7-9 and TRBJ2-7; 9 bases fit TRBD1. Trimming cost V 4 bases and J 4 bases; bases outside gene matches: 5. CDR3 length: 14 residues. CDR1 is SEHNR and CDR2 is FQNEAQ in the germline V gene (reference sequence). The CDR3: CASSYRDRAYEQYF. CDR3 DNA: TGTGCCAGCAGCTACAGGGACAGGGCTTACGAGCAGTACTTC. Full variable domain (remainder filled in from reference TRBV7-9 and TRBJ2-7): DTGVSQNPRHKITKRGQNVTFRCDPISEHNRLYWYRQTLGQGPEFLTYFQNEAQLEKSRLLSDRFSAERPKGSFSTLEIQRTEQGDSAMYLCASSYRDRAYEQYFGPGTRLTVT.

This clone was recorded a few times. The rearrangement joins TRBV4-3 to TRBJ2-7, with a possible D match to TRBD1 (5 bases). Germline-derived CDR1 and CDR2 are LGHNA and YSLEER. Trimming stripped 1 base from V and 0 bases from J, with 10 bases between. The CDR3 spans 15 residues. The CDR3 sequence is CASSQVIGASYEQYF. CDR3 in DNA: TGCGCCAGCAGCCAAGTAATAGGGGCCTCCTACGAGCAGTACTTC.

The chain links TRBV6-5 to TRBJ2-1, with TRBD2 identical over 9 bases. V shed 2 bases and J 6 bases; nucleotides not matched to a gene: 5. The CDR3 runs to 15 residues. From germline, CDR1 is MNHEY and CDR2 SVGAGI. The CDR3 sequence: CASSYGRTSVNEQFF. The CDR3 DNA is TGTGCCAGCAGTTACGGTAGGACTAGCGTCAATGAGCAGTTCTTC.